This T cell receptor (beta chain) was retrieved from a study of blood T cell repertoires in COVID-19. Study summary: There were acute and convalescent COVID-19 samples, and they came from the United States, Italy and Spain. The cDNA or gDNA used as material had been derived from T cells, B-cell-depleted T cells, or PBMCs.

The trim removed 6 bases at V and 0 bases at J, leaving 5 bases unmatched. The CDR3 consists of 15 residues. Germline V gene data show CDR1 as MDHEN and CDR2 as SYDVKM. How the authors handled the data: Reference gene primer amplification in the assay estimated nucleated cell counts. Assay used: immunoSEQ multiplex PCR; TCRdb lists only in-frame clones, some missing. For V, J and clone size, that table is used; D and trimming come from the DNA. The sample has tens of thousands of clones, approximately 91% seen once. This chain connects TRBV28 to TRBJ1-5; 7 positions agree with TRBD1. The source of this sequence is a man aged 70-80 years with acute or convalescent COVID-19. Sequencing used peripheral blood. CDR3 DNA: TGTGCCAGCAGCAGGACAGGCGGTAGCAATCAGCCCCAGCATTTT. Its translation: CASSRTGGSNQPQHF.